The next 24 T cell receptor beta chains were all read from a single sample in a study of neurological immune-mediated disorders. TCRdb ran MiXCR on the 5' RACE reads and lists one entry per CDR3 protein. The sample has 26,000 or so distinct CDR3 sequences, less than 15% seen once. Sequenced sample: PBMCs. The receptors originated from a man aged 55 to 70 in good health.

Many counts were recorded for this clonotype. This chain joins TRBV7-6 and TRBJ2-1; D remains unclear. Germline CDR1 SGHVS, CDR2 FNYEAQ. The CDR3 has 15 residues. V was pared by 1 base and J by 4 bases, with 11 bases between. DNA of the CDR3: TGTGCCAGCAGCTTAGGGCAGCCACCTTACAATGAGCAGTTCTTC. Encoded protein: CASSLGQPPYNEQFF.

This clonotype appeared many times. CDR3 sequence: CASSLDSMNTEAFF. Here the CDR3 DNA reads TGCGCCAGCAGCTTGGACAGTATGAACACTGAAGCTTTCTTT. The J gene is TRBJ1-1, the V gene TRBV5-1, with D uncertain. Germline CDR1 and CDR2: SGHRS and YFSETQ. The V and J ends lost 0 bases and 0 bases respectively, with 6 bases between them. The CDR3 has 14 amino acids.

This rearrangement joins TRBV7-2 to TRBJ2-1; D may be TRBD2 (5 bases). Deletions cut 2 bases from V and 3 bases from J, with 11 bases between. Germline loops: CDR1 SGHTA, CDR2 FQGNSA. CDR3 length: 15 residues. CDR3 protein: CASSLLGNSYNEQFF. The CDR3, as DNA: TGTGCCAGCAGCTTACTCGGGAACAGCTACAATGAGCAGTTCTTC.

This clonotype was observed many times. The chain recombines TRBV7-2 with TRBJ2-7; TRBD1 matches 10 bases. Germline loops: CDR1 SGHTA, CDR2 FQGNSA. The CDR3 runs 14 residues. With 6 bases clipped from V and 2 bases from J, the junction kept 4 bases outside the gene matches. In DNA form, the CDR3 reads TGTGCCAGCAGTGACAGGGGGCTACCCTACGAGCAGTACTTC. Translated: CASSDRGLPYEQYF.

The rearrangement joins TRBV28 to TRBJ1-4; D unresolved. Germline CDR1 MDHEN, CDR2 SYDVKM. Trimming removed 3 bases from V and 0 bases from J, with 8 bases in between. CDR3 length: 15 residues. DNA for the CDR3: TGTGCCAGCAGTTTCGAGGGCGCAACTAATGAAAAACTGTTTTTT. Amino acids: CASSFEGATNEKLFF.

This clonotype has a count of ten or more. The rearrangement uses TRBV7-8 and TRBJ2-1; D not certain. The CDR3 has 13 amino acids. The germline gives CDR1 SGHVS, CDR2 FQNEAQ. The V end was cut by 2 bases, the J end by 8 bases, with 10 bases between. CDR3 coding DNA: TGTGCCAGCAGCTTACTCGCGATATATGAGCAGTTCTTC. Residues: CASSLLAIYEQFF.

This clonotype was seen at least ten times. V and J are TRBV10-3 and TRBJ2-7; TRBD2 matches 12 bases. In germline, CDR1 is ENHRY, CDR2 SYGVKD. Trimming cost V 6 bases and J 6 bases; bases outside gene matches: 6. This CDR3 region has 14 residues. The CDR3 bases are TGTGCCATCAGGGCGACTAGCGGGAGCGTCGAGCAGTACTTC. This codes for CAIRATSGSVEQYF.

This clonotype has at least ten counts. This chain joins TRBV5-1 and TRBJ2-5; 14 bases align to TRBD2. From germline, CDR1 is SGHRS and CDR2 YFSETQ. The CDR3 length is 14 residues. V shed 8 bases, J shed 3 bases, and the junction held 3 bases outside the gene matches. The DNA of the CDR3 is TGCGCCAGTGGGACTAGCGGGAGTAAAGAGACCCAGTACTTC. It translates to CASGTSGSKETQYF.

Ten or more counts support this clonotype. V and J are TRBV20-1 and TRBJ2-7; maybe TRBD2 (5 bases). Trimming cost V 6 bases and J 5 bases, with 14 bases left between them. Looked up from germline, CDR1 is DFQATT and CDR2 is SNEGSKA (reference sequence). The CDR3 totals 12 residues. This CDR3 reads CSAPSLGDEQYF. CDR3 nucleotide sequence: TGCAGTGCACCCTCTCTCGGGGACGAGCAGTACTTC.

By sample fraction, this clonotype is medium-sized. The J gene is TRBJ1-5, the V gene TRBV7-8, with D unclear. The germline V gene encodes CDR1 SGHVS and CDR2 FQNEAQ. The CDR3 is 13 amino acids. With 2 bases removed from V and 6 bases from J, the gap between germline ends came to 8 bases. CDR3 loop: CASSLTESQPQHF. The DNA for the CDR3 is TGTGCCAGCAGCTTAACAGAATCTCAGCCCCAGCATTTT.

This clonotype was recorded many times. The gene calls are TRBV20-1 and TRBJ2-4, with D tentatively TRBD2 (6 bases). With 3 bases removed from V and 0 bases from J, the gap between germline ends came to 24 bases. The CDR3 length is 19 residues. CDR1 is DFQATT, CDR2 SNEGSKA, per germline (reference sequence). The CDR3 nucleotides read TGCAGTGCTAGCGAGGGAAAACTAGCTTGGGATATAGCCAAAAACATTCAGTACTTC. Translating gives CSASEGKLAWDIAKNIQYF.

In its sample, this clonotype was seen many times. J is TRBJ1-1 and V is TRBV7-9; D gene uncertain. CDR3 length equals 12 residues. The V end was cut by 5 bases, the J end by 3 bases, with 7 bases between. Germline CDR1 SEHNR, CDR2 FQNEAQ (reference sequence). The CDR3, as DNA: TGTGCCAGCAGCGAAGGATACACTGAAGCTTTCTTT. Translated, it gives CASSEGYTEAFF.

This clonotype was found many times. The gene calls are TRBV25-1 and TRBJ2-7; D remains unclear. Per the germline V gene, CDR1 is MGHDK and CDR2 is SYGVNS. Trimming pared 6 bases from V and 0 bases from J, leaving 6 bases between. CDR3 length: 12 amino acids. Here the CDR3 DNA reads TGTGCCAGCAGGGAAAGCTCCTACGAGCAGTACTTC. It translates to CASRESSYEQYF.

At least ten counts were recorded for this clonotype. The V call is TRBV6-1, the J call TRBJ1-1, with D unresolved. This CDR3 is built from 13 residues. CDR1 and CDR2 from the germline V gene are MNHNS and SASEGT. Trimming removed 7 bases at V and 9 bases at J, with 18 bases between. CDR3 sequence reads: CASKFPAQTKAFF. CDR3 bases: TGTGCCAGCAAGTTCCCGGCGCAGACTAAAGCTTTCTTT.

This clonotype was counted at least ten times. The chain carries TRBV20-1 and TRBJ2-1, with 8 positions matching TRBD2. The germline V gene has CDR1 DFQATT and CDR2 SNEGSKA (reference sequence). The junction had 8 bases not matched to a gene; V was cut back by 3 bases and J by 4 bases. CDR3 length: 15 amino acids. CDR3 protein: CSASPPGRGYNEQFF. DNA for the CDR3: TGCAGTGCTAGCCCCCCCGGGAGGGGTTACAATGAGCAGTTCTTC.

The sample holds many counts of this clonotype. The genes are TRBV9 and TRBJ2-1; 9 nucleotides line up with TRBD2. This CDR3 region has 18 residues. After removal of 0 bases from V and 5 bases from J, the junction contained 12 bases not matched to a gene. Germline V gives CDR1 SGDLS, CDR2 YYNGEE. In DNA form, the CDR3 reads TGTGCCAGCAGCGTAGATCCCCAGGGGCTAGCGGGGAACAATGAGCAGTTCTTC. It specifies CASSVDPQGLAGNNEQFF.

The CDR3 loop is CASSREGAGEQFF. DNA for the CDR3: TGTGCCAGTAGTCGGGAGGGGGCCGGTGAGCAGTTCTTC. The chain joins TRBV19 to TRBJ2-1; a possible D gene is TRBD2 (8 bases). The germline V gene has CDR1 LNHDA and CDR2 SQIVND (reference sequence). The CDR3 length is 13 residues. The V end lost 5 bases, the J end lost 9 bases, and 14 bases lay between the germline ends.

In this sample, this clonotype turned up many times. The chain joins TRBV7-9 to TRBJ2-3, with 7 bases fitting TRBD2. V lost 5 bases to trimming and J lost 4 bases; unmatched junction nucleotides: 3. The CDR3 is 13 amino acids. Per the germline V gene, CDR1 is SEHNR and CDR2 is FQNEAQ (reference sequence). This CDR3 is CASSHTSADTQYF. For the CDR3, the DNA is TGTGCCAGCAGCCATACTAGCGCAGATACGCAGTATTTT. Looking up the rest from reference TRBV7-9 and TRBJ2-3 gives the full variable domain: DTGVSQNPRHKITKRGQNVTFRCDPISEHNRLYWYRQTLGQGPEFLTYFQNEAQLEKSRLLSDRFSAERPKGSFSTLEIQRTEQGDSAMYLCASSHTSADTQYFGPGTRLTVL.

This clonotype was recorded only once. The genes are TRBV14 and TRBJ2-7; 9 nucleotides align to TRBD2. This CDR3 contains 18 residues. V trimming: 3 bases; J trimming: 2 bases; junction bases outside the gene matches: 14. CDR1 SGHDN and CDR2 FVKESK come from the germline V gene. CDR3: CASSHRTFSGRRTYEQYF. The DNA for the CDR3 is TGTGCCAGCAGCCACCGGACATTCAGCGGGAGGCGGACCTACGAGCAGTACTTC.

This clonotype was recorded many times. This chain joins TRBV12-3 or TRBV12-4 and TRBJ1-5; possible D gene TRBD1, 6 bases. This CDR3 has 14 amino acids. Trimming removed 2 bases at V and 5 bases at J, with 10 bases between. In DNA form, the CDR3 reads TGTGCCAGCAGTTTATCCGGGGGCGATCAGCCCCAGCATTTT. As protein: CASSLSGGDQPQHF.

The sample holds many counts of this clonotype. V is TRBV4-1 and J is TRBJ1-4; D ambiguous. CDR1 and CDR2 from the germline V gene are MGHRA and YSYEKL. The CDR3 is 15 amino acids. V was clipped by 4 bases and J by 0 bases, with 9 bases between them. This CDR3 is CASSRPGTTNEKLFF. CDR3 nucleotide sequence: TGCGCCAGCAGCCGACCGGGAACAACTAATGAAAAACTGTTTTTT.

The table lists this clonotype with many counts. The chain has TRBV20-1 and TRBJ2-5; D unresolved. The V end lost 0 bases, the J end lost 5 bases, and 13 bases lay between the germline ends. Looked up from germline, CDR1 is DFQATT and CDR2 is SNEGSKA (reference sequence). The CDR3 runs to 14 residues. The CDR3 sequence is CSARDRVVPETQYF. DNA of the CDR3: TGCAGTGCTAGAGATCGGGTAGTACCTGAGACCCAGTACTTC.

This clonotype was counted many times. V usage is TRBV28 and J usage is TRBJ2-4; D call uncertain. V lost 6 bases and J lost 9, with 18 bases in between. This CDR3 comprises 14 residues. Germline V CDR1 and CDR2: MDHEN, SYDVKM. Written as DNA, the CDR3 is TGTGCCAGCAGCCCCGCGTGGGTTCTCTCCATTCAGTACTTC. It yields the protein CASSPAWVLSIQYF.

Many counts were recorded for this clonotype. This rearrangement joins TRBV5-1 to TRBJ2-2, with 10 positions matching TRBD2. The CDR3 totals 16 residues. V lost 3 bases, J lost 7 bases, and 9 bases stayed unmatched. Germline V gene sequence: CDR1 SGHRS, CDR2 YFSETQ. DNA for the CDR3: TGCGCCAGCAGCTGGAGCGGGGGGGCCTTCAACGGGGAGCTGTTTTTT. Protein sequence: CASSWSGGAFNGELFF. Together with reference TRBV5-1 and TRBJ2-2, the CDR3 gives the full variable domain: KAGVTQTPRYLIKTRGQQVTLSCSPISGHRSVSWYQQTPGQGLQFLFEYFSETQRNKGNFPGRFSGRQFSNSRSEMNVSTLELGDSALYLCASSWSGGAFNGELFFGEGSRLTVL.